These 16 T cell receptor beta chains share one sample of origin, sequenced in a study of cytomegalovirus exposure and HLA in healthy donors. Sequencing was performed with immunoSEQ multiplex PCR; in TCRdb, only in-frame clones are kept and a portion is missing. The sample lists about 130,000 clones, 80% to 90% occurring once. Material for sequencing was PBMCs. The receptors derive from a woman between 18 and 30 years old in good health and CMV-seronegative.

The chain combines TRBV30 with TRBJ1-5; TRBD1 agrees at 7 bases. CDR3 length: 14 residues. Per the germline V gene, CDR1 is GTSNPN and CDR2 is SVGIG (reference sequence). Trimming removed 2 bases from V and 4 bases from J; junction bases left unmatched: 5. The DNA of the CDR3 is TGTGCCTGGAGTCGGACAGGCCAGAATCAGCCCCAGCATTTT. This encodes CAWSRTGQNQPQHF.

This chain joins TRBV18 and TRBJ1-4; tentative D call: TRBD1 (6 bases). Germline V gene lookup returns CDR1 KGHSH and CDR2 LQKENI. The CDR3 runs to 15 residues. Trimming shortened V by 3 bases and J by 3 bases, and 11 bases separated the two germline ends. CDR3 sequence (DNA): TGTGCCAGCTCACCGAACAGGGATTCTAATGAAAAACTGTTTTTT. The encoded protein is CASSPNRDSNEKLFF.

V usage is TRBV7-2 and J usage is TRBJ1-2; D not certain. The CDR3 has 14 amino acids. CDR1 and CDR2 (germline): SGHTA, FQGNSA. The V gene lost 2 bases and the J gene lost 3 bases, with 10 bases spanning the gap. The CDR3 nucleotides read TGTGCCAGCAGCTTAAGTTGGAGGGACTATGGCTACACCTTC. Its protein product is CASSLSWRDYGYTF.

The chain links TRBV10-1 to TRBJ2-5; 13 nucleotides line up with TRBD2. Germline V CDR1 and CDR2: WNHNN, SYGVQD (reference sequence). V gave up 6 bases and J gave up 7 bases; unmatched junction bases: 8. This CDR3 has 15 residues. The CDR3 reads CASSGGLAGAGTQYF. The CDR3, as DNA: TGCGCCAGCAGCGGCGGACTAGCGGGGGCTGGGACCCAGTACTTC.

The rearrangement joins TRBV7-2 to TRBJ1-4; D not resolved. Per the germline V gene, CDR1 is SGHTA and CDR2 is FQGNSA. The ends were cut back, 5 bases at V and 4 bases at J, with 14 bases in the middle. The length of the CDR3 is 15 residues. CDR3 residues: CASSPQEDFNEKLFF. As DNA, the CDR3 is TGTGCCAGCAGCCCCCAAGAGGACTTTAATGAAAAACTGTTTTTT.

This sequence joins TRBV9 and TRBJ1-2; 11 bases fit TRBD1. The CDR3 is 15 amino acids. Germline loops: CDR1 SGDLS, CDR2 YYNGEE. V dropped 3 bases and J dropped 4; count of bases not matched to a gene: 5. The CDR3 spells CASSEGDRGAYGYTF. CDR3 bases: TGTGCCAGCAGCGAGGGGGACAGGGGGGCCTATGGCTACACCTTC.

The chain joins TRBV10-3 to TRBJ2-3; D might be TRBD2 (6 bases). The length of the CDR3 is 15 residues. Trimming stripped 1 base from V and 10 bases from J, with 18 bases between. Germline V gene data show CDR1 as ENHRY and CDR2 as SYGVKD. The CDR3 protein is CAISEWVAAEGAQYF. The CDR3 DNA reads TGTGCCATCAGTGAGTGGGTGGCGGCGGAGGGAGCGCAGTATTTT.

The count of this clone is one. V and J are TRBV4-2 and TRBJ2-2, with 12 bases that match TRBD2. Looked up from germline, CDR1 is LGHNA and CDR2 is YNFKEQ. V lost 6 bases and J lost 6; bases outside the gene matches: 8. This CDR3 comprises 16 residues. CDR3 in DNA: TGTGCCAGCAGGTCCGGACTAGCGGGATCGTCCGGGGAGCTGTTTTTT. This sequence encodes CASRSGLAGSSGELFF.

The V gene is TRBV2, the J gene TRBJ2-2; TRBD1 matches 7 bases. This CDR3 region has 15 residues. Germline trimming cut 4 bases from V and 8 bases from J; bases unmatched to any gene: 10. Germline-derived CDR1 and CDR2 are SNHLY and FYNNEI. CDR3 sequence (DNA): TGTGCCAGCAGTGTTGAACAGGGGATTGGTGGGGAGCTGTTTTTT. It encodes CASSVEQGIGGELFF.

The CDR3: CASSHAGGDYGYTF. The CDR3 DNA sequence: TGTGCCAGCAGCCACGCTGGGGGCGACTATGGCTACACCTTC. The chain is built from TRBV13 and TRBJ1-2; D possibly corresponds to TRBD1 (6 bases). Germline V gene lookup returns CDR1 PRHDT and CDR2 FYEKMQ (reference sequence). V lost 5 bases and J lost 3, with 13 bases in between. This CDR3 comprises 14 residues.

The chain has TRBV27 and TRBJ2-7; TRBD2 is a possible D gene (5 bases). The CDR3 sequence is 16 residues long. V lost 6 bases and J 3 bases, leaving 21 bases between the germline ends. Germline V lookup: CDR1 MNHEY, CDR2 SMNVEV (reference sequence). This chain's CDR3 is CASRRVGAANLYEQYF. The CDR3 DNA reads TGTGCCAGCAGGCGGGTTGGAGCGGCAAATCTCTACGAGCAGTACTTC.

This chain joins TRBV29-1 and TRBJ2-1, with D perhaps TRBD2 (6 bases). Trimming removed 8 bases at V and 8 bases at J, with 13 bases between. CDR1 is SQVTM, CDR2 ANQGSEA, per germline. The CDR3 totals 11 residues. CDR3 in DNA: TGCAGCTTGCCCTGGGGGGATGAGCAGTTCTTC. Its translation: CSLPWGDEQFF.

CDR3 nucleotide sequence: TGTGCCAGTAGTATAGATCCGAAGAGTGTCTCTTCACCCCTCCACTTT. The encoded protein is CASSIDPKSVSSPLHF. This chain uses TRBV19 with TRBJ1-6; D remains unclear. The germline gives CDR1 LNHDA, CDR2 SQIVND (reference sequence). This CDR3 has 16 amino acids. The ends were cut back, 0 bases at V and 9 bases at J, with 15 bases in the middle.

This chain connects TRBV5-4 to TRBJ2-2; D is unclear. The V gene lost 4 bases and the J gene lost 7 bases, with 23 bases spanning the gap. This CDR3 is 17 amino acids long. The V gene's germline CDR1 is SGHNT and CDR2 YYREEE (reference sequence). CDR3 in amino acids: CASSQLQSSGVDGELFF. CDR3 nucleotides: TGTGCCAGCAGCCAACTTCAGAGCTCAGGTGTCGACGGGGAGCTGTTTTTT. The whole variable domain, remainder taken from reference TRBV5-4 and TRBJ2-2, is ETGVTQSPTHLIKTRGQQVTLRCSSQSGHNTVSWYQQALGQGPQFIFQYYREEENGRGNFPPRFSGLQFPNYSSELNVNALELDDSALYLCASSQLQSSGVDGELFFGEGSRLTVL.

This sequence joins TRBV10-3 and TRBJ1-2, with 8 bases that match TRBD1. The junction had 16 bases not matched to a gene; V was cut back by 11 bases and J by 8 bases. The CDR3 is made up of 14 amino acids. Germline values: CDR1 ENHRY, CDR2 SYGVKD. CDR3 in amino acids: CASTDRDPLWGYTF. The CDR3 DNA sequence: TGTGCCTCGACGGACAGGGACCCTCTATGGGGCTACACCTTC.

The rearrangement joins TRBV5-1 to TRBJ1-1, with 7 positions matching TRBD1. The V gene end was trimmed by 5 bases and the J gene end by 5 bases; junction bases not matched to a gene: 6. This CDR3 is built from 13 residues. The germline gives CDR1 SGHRS, CDR2 YFSETQ. The CDR3 spells CASSNRGGTEAFF. The CDR3 bases are TGCGCCAGCAGTAACAGGGGAGGAACTGAAGCTTTCTTT.